One TCR beta chain is described in this entry. The sample is drawn from a study of shared clonotypes between healthy human individuals. V was pared by 1 base and J by 1 base, with 10 bases of the junction left unmatched. Per the germline V gene, CDR1 is MGHRA and CDR2 is YSYEKL. The CDR3 sequence is 19 residues long. Clones were read by immunoSEQ multiplex PCR, and TCRdb kept only the in-frame ones, dropping some. The sample has approximately 2.3 million clones; over 85% are singletons. This clonotype was obtained from a man aged 18 to 30 in good health. Some clones in this sample may be carry-over from other donors' samples. V usage is TRBV4-1 and J usage is TRBJ2-5, with 12 bases fitting TRBD2. Material for sequencing was naive CD4+ T cells from PBMCs. Noted subset: CD45RA+ positively selected. CDR3 residues: CASSQVTLAGGTPQETQYF. The DNA of the CDR3 is TGCGCCAGCAGCCAAGTGACCCTAGCGGGAGGGACCCCCCAAGAGACCCAGTACTTC.